What follows are 7 T cell receptor beta chains derived from one specimen sequenced in a study of cytomegalovirus exposure and HLA in healthy donors. Sequenced by immunoSEQ multiplex PCR; TCRdb stores in-frame clones only, minus some. The table shows 50,000 or so clones, with 90% to 95% occurring only once. Sequencing was carried out using PBMCs. These receptors all come from a woman in her thirties in good health and CMV-seronegative.

This clone has only a few counts. The gene calls are TRBV21-1 and TRBJ2-7; the table's D call, TRBD1, has no DNA check behind it. TRBV21-1 counts as a pseudogene. This CDR3 has 17 residues. In nucleotides, the CDR3 is TGTGCCAGCAGCAATAGGGGACAGGCCCCGCGTCAGAAGGAGCAGTACTTC. As protein: CASSNRGQAPRQKEQYF.

This clone appeared once. The J gene is TRBJ2-3, the V gene TRBV29-1; D possibly corresponds to TRBD1 (6 bases). This CDR3 comprises 13 residues. Trimming left V 4 bases short and J 6 bases short, with 14 bases between. The germline V gene encodes CDR1 SQVTM and CDR2 ANQGSEA. In DNA, the CDR3 is TGCAGCGTTGCGAAGGGGACAACGGATACGCAGTATTTT. Its translation: CSVAKGTTDTQYF.

V gene TRBV6-5 combines with J gene TRBJ2-5, with D possibly being TRBD2 (6 bases). Germline values: CDR1 MNHEY, CDR2 SVGAGI. This CDR3 is built from 14 residues. Trimming removed 4 bases from V and 5 bases from J, with 14 bases in between. The CDR3 coding sequence is TGTGCCAGCAGTTCGGGAGTCGTTCGGGAGACCCAGTACTTC. Translated: CASSSGVVRETQYF.

The gene calls are TRBV2 and TRBJ2-7; no clear D gene. Germline V CDR1 and CDR2: SNHLY, FYNNEI. The V end was cut by 1 base, the J end by 0 bases, with 13 bases between. This CDR3 contains 16 residues. The CDR3 loop reads CASSEEPARSSYEQYF. The CDR3 bases are TGTGCCAGCAGTGAAGAACCAGCGAGATCCTCCTACGAGCAGTACTTC.

The chain carries TRBV6-1 and TRBJ1-1, with D hard to call. The CDR3 has 11 residues. Germline CDR1 and CDR2: MNHNS and SASEGT. Trimming took off 6 bases at V and 4 bases at J, with 6 bases between the two ends. Here the CDR3 reads CASRSSTEAFF. In DNA form, the CDR3 reads TGTGCCAGCAGATCGAGCACTGAAGCTTTCTTT.

V is TRBV27 and J is TRBJ1-1, with D perhaps matching TRBD1 (6 bases). Deletions cut 4 bases from V and 1 base from J, with 13 bases between. The CDR3 runs 15 residues. Germline assignment: CDR1 MNHEY and CDR2 SMNVEV (reference sequence). In DNA, the CDR3 is TGTGCCAGCAGTTCCGCCGACAGGCCGAACACTGAAGCTTTCTTT. Protein product: CASSSADRPNTEAFF.

V and J are TRBV30 and TRBJ2-1; D gene ambiguous. The length of the CDR3 is 11 residues. The V and J ends lost 2 bases and 9 bases respectively, with 8 bases between them. The V gene's germline CDR1 is GTSNPN and CDR2 SVGIG (reference sequence). Here the CDR3 DNA reads TGTGCCTGGAGTTCGTCGAGTGAGCAGTTCTTC. Translated: CAWSSSSEQFF.